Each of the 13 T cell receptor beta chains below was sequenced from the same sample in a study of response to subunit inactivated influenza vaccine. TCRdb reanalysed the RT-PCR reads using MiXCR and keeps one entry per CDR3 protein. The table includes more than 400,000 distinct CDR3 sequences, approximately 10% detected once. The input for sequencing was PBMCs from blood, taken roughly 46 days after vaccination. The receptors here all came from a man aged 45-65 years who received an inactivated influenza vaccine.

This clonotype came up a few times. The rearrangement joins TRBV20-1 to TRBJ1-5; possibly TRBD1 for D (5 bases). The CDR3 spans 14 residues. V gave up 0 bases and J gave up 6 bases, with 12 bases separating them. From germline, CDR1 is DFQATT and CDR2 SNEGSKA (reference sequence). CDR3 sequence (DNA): TGCAGTGCTAGAGATCCGGGGGGGAGTCAGCCCCAGCATTTT. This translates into CSARDPGGSQPQHF.

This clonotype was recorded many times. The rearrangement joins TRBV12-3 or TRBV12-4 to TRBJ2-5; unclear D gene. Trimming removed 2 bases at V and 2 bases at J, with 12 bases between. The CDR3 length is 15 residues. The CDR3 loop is CASSLSIGWQETQYF. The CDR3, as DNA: TGTGCCAGCAGTTTAAGTATAGGTTGGCAAGAGACCCAGTACTTC.

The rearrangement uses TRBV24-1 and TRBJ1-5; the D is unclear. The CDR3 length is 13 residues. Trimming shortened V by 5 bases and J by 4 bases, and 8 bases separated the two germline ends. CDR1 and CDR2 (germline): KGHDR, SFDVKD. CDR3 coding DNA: TGTGCCACCAGTGGGGTATCGAATCAGCCCCAGCATTTT. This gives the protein CATSGVSNQPQHF.

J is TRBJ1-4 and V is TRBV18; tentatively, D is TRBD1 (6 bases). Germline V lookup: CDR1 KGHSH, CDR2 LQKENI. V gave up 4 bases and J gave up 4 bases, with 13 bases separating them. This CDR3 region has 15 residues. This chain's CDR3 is CASSLTSGDNEKLFF. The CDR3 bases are TGTGCCAGCTCACTCACCTCAGGGGATAATGAAAAACTGTTTTTT.

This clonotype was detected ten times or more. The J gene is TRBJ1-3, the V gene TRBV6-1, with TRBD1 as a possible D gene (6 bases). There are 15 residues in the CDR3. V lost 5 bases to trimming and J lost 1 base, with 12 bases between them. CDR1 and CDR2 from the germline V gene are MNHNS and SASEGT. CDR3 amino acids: CASSQGGGSGNTIYF. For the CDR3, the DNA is TGTGCCAGCAGTCAAGGGGGGGGTTCTGGAAACACCATATATTTT.

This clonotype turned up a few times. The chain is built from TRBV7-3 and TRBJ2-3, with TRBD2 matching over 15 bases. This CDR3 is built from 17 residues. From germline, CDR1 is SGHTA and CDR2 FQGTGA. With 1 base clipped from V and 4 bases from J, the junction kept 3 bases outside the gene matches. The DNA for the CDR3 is TGTGCCAGCAGCTTAAGGGGACTAGCGGGAGGCGCAGATACGCAGTATTTT. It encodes CASSLRGLAGGADTQYF.

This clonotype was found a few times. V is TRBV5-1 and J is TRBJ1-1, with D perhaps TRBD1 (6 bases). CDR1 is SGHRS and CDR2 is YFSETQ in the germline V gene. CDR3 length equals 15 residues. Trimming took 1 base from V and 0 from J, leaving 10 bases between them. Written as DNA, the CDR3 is TGCGCCAGCAGCTTGATCGGGGGCATGAACACTGAAGCTTTCTTT. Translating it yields CASSLIGGMNTEAFF.

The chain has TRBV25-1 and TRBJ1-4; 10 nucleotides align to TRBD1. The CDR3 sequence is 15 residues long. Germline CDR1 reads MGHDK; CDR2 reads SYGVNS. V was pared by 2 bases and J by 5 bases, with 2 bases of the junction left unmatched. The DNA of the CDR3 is TGTGCCAGCAGTGAACCGGGACAGGGGAATGAAAAACTGTTTTTT. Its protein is CASSEPGQGNEKLFF.

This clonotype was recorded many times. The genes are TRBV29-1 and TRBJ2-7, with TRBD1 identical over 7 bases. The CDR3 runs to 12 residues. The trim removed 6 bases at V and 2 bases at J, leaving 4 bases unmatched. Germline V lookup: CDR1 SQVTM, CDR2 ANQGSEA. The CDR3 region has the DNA TGCAGCGTGGGGGACAGCCCCTACGAGCAGTACTTC. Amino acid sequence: CSVGDSPYEQYF.

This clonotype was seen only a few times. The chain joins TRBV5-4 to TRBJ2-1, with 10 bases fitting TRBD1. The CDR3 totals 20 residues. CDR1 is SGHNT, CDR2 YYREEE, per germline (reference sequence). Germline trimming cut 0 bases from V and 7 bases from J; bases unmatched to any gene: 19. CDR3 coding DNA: TGTGCCAGCAGCTTGGGTGAGGCTATTTTGTGGGACAGGGGCCTGAATGAGCAGTTCTTC. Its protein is CASSLGEAILWDRGLNEQFF.

CDR3: CASRSGTNYGYTF. For the CDR3, the DNA is TGTGCCAGCAGAAGCGGGACAAACTATGGCTACACCTTC. The chain employs TRBV7-9 and TRBJ1-2, with D possibly TRBD1 on 6 matching bases. V lost 6 bases to trimming and J lost 2 bases, with 10 bases between them. This CDR3 spans 13 amino acids. The germline V gene encodes CDR1 SEHNR and CDR2 FQNEAQ (reference sequence).

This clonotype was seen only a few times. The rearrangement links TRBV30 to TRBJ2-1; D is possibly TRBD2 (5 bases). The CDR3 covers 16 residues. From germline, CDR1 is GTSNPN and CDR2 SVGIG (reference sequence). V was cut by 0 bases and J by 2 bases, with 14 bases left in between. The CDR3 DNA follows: TGTGCCTGGAGTGTTAGAGTGGGAGTTCCCTACAATGAGCAGTTCTTC. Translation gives CAWSVRVGVPYNEQFF.

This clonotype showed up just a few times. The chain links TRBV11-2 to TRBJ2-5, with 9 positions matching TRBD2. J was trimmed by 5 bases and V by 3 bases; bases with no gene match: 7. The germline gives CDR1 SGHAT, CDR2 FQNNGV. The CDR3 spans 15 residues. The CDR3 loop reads CASSFRSGSGETQYF. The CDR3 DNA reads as TGTGCCAGCAGCTTCCGTAGCGGGAGCGGCGAGACCCAGTACTTC.